The present T cell receptor (beta chain) was sequenced within a study of regulatory T cells in long-lasting Graves disease. About the study: Persistent cases were those of Graves' disease that involved over 5 years of antithyroid drugs with positive TSH receptor antibodies. Study outcomes and limitations: TRBV28, TRBJ1-2 and TRBJ2-5 were favored in persistent disease.

Only a few counts were recorded for this clonotype. Its cognate antigen is unknown. The V and J ends lost 0 bases and 4 bases respectively, with 15 bases between them. Germline V gene lookup returns CDR1 LNHDA and CDR2 SQIVND (reference sequence). The CDR3 loop spans 16 amino acids. Library construction for TCR beta used iRepertoire HTBI primers and Arm-PCR of CDR3 regions. Authors' data handling: Gene usage covered over 55 TRBV and more than 13 TRBJ segments. Each CDR3 protein gets one entry after TCRdb re-called the multiplex PCR reads with MiXCR. The V and J calls here are based on TCRdb, not the publication. The sample records fewer than 400,000 distinct CDR3 sequences, around 20% being singletons. Time point denoted: persistent/refractory GD, antithyroid drugs over 5 years with positive TRAb. PBMC-extracted RNA yielded the TCR library. Graves' disease diagnosis followed American Thyroid Association guidelines.

This TCR came from a female donor with Graves disease. The chain links TRBV19 to TRBJ1-2; D gene ambiguous. The source material was peripheral blood mononuclear cells (PBMCs), sampled when the disease was refractory, from a patient treated with antithyroid drugs. Here the CDR3 reads CASSIDWAEFVYGYTF. As DNA, the CDR3 is TGTGCCAGTAGTATAGATTGGGCGGAGTTCGTCTATGGCTACACCTTC.